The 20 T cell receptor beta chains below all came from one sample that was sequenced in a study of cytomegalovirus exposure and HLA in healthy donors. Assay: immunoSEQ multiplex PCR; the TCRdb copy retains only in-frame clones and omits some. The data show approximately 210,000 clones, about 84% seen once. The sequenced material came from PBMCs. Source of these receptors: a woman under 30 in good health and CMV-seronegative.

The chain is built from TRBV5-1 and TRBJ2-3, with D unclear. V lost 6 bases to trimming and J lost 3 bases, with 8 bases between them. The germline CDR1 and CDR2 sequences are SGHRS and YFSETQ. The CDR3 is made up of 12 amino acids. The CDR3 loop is CASTSNTDTQYF. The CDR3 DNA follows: TGCGCCAGCACCTCTAATACAGATACGCAGTATTTT.

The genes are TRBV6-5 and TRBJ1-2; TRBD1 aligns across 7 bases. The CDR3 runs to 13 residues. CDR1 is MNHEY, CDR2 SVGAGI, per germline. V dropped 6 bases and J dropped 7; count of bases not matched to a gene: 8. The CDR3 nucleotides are TGTGCCAGCAGGAGGGACAGAGGCCCTGGCTACACCTTC. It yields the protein CASRRDRGPGYTF.

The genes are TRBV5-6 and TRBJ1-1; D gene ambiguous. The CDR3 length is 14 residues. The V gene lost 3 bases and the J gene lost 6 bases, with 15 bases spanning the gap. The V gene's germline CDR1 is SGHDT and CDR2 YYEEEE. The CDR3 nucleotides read TGTGCCAGCAGCTCGGCTCCGGCGGGCCCTGAAGCTTTCTTT. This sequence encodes CASSSAPAGPEAFF.

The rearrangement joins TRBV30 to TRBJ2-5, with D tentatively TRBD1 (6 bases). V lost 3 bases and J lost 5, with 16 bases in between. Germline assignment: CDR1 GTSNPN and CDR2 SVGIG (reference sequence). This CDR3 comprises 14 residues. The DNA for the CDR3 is TGTGCCTGGAGGGACCGGGACATCTGGGAGACCCAGTACTTC. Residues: CAWRDRDIWETQYF.

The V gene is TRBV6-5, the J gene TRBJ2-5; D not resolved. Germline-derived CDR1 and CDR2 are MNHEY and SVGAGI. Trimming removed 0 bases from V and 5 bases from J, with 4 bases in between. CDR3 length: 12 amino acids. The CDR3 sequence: CASSYSQETQYF. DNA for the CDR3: TGTGCCAGCAGTTACTCCCAGGAGACCCAGTACTTC.

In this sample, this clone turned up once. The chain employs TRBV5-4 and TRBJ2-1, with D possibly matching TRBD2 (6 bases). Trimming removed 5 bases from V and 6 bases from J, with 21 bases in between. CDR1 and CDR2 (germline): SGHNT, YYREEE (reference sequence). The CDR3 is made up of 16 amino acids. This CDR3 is CASSPPTGAPPNEQFF. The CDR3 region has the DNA TGTGCCAGCAGTCCGCCTACGGGAGCTCCCCCCAATGAGCAGTTCTTC.

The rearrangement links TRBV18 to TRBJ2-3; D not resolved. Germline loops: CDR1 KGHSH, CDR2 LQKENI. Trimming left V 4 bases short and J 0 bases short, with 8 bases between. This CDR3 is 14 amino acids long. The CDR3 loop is CASSLMASTDTQYF. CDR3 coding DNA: TGTGCCAGCTCACTAATGGCTAGCACAGATACGCAGTATTTT.

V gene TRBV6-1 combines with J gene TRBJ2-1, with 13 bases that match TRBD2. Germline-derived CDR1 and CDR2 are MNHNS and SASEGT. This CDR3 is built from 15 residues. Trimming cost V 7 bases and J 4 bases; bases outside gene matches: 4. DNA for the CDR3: TGTGCCAGCATACTAGCGGGGGGGCTGTACAATGAGCAGTTCTTC. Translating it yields CASILAGGLYNEQFF.

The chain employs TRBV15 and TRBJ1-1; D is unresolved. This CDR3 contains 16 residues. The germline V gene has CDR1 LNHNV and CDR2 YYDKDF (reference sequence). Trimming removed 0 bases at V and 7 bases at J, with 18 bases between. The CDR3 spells CATSRDWGLGEGEAFF. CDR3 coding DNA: TGTGCCACCAGCAGAGATTGGGGTCTCGGGGAAGGTGAAGCTTTCTTT. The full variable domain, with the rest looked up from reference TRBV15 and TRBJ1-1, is DAMVIQNPRYQVTQFGKPVTLSCSQTLNHNVMYWYQQKSSQAPKLLFHYYDKDFNNEADTPDNFQSRRPNTSFCFLDIRSPGLGDTAMYLCATSRDWGLGEGEAFFGQGTRLTVV.

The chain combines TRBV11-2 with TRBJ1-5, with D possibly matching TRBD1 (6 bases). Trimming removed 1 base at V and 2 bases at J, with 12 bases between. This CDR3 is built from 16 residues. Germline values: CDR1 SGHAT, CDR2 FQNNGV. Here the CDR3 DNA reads TGTGCCAGCAGCTTAGGAGGGGGTTTAGGCAATCAGCCCCAGCATTTT. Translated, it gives CASSLGGGLGNQPQHF.

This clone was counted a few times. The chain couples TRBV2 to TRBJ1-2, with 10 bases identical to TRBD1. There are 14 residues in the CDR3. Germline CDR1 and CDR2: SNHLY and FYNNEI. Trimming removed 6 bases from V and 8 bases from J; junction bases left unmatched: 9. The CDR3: CASRGQGPSGGYTF. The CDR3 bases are TGTGCCAGCAGGGGACAGGGGCCTAGTGGGGGCTACACCTTC.

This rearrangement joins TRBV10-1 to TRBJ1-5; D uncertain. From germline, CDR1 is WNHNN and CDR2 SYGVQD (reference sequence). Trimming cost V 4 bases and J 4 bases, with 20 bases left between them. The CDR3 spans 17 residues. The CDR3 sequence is CASSATPLGKGNQPQHF. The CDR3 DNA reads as TGCGCCAGCAGTGCCACACCCCTCGGGAAGGGTAATCAGCCCCAGCATTTT.

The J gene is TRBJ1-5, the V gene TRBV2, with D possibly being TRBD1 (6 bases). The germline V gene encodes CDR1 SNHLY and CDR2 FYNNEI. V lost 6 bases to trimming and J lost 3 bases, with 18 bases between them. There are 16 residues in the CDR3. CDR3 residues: CASSLLQGQNNQPQHF. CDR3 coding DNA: TGTGCCAGCAGCCTCCTTCAAGGACAGAACAATCAGCCCCAGCATTTT.

CDR3 protein: CASSSYRGLQETQYF. The CDR3 coding sequence is TGTGCCAGCAGCTCATACAGGGGCCTCCAAGAGACCCAGTACTTC. The rearrangement uses TRBV11-2 and TRBJ2-5; 7 positions agree with TRBD1. V dropped 4 bases and J dropped 1; count of bases not matched to a gene: 6. Germline lookup yields CDR1 SGHAT and CDR2 FQNNGV. This CDR3 is 15 amino acids long.

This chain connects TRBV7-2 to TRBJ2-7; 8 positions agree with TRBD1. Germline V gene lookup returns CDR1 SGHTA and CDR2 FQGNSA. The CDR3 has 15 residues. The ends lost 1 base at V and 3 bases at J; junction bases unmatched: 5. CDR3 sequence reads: CASSLDRGFIYEQYF. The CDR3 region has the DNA TGTGCCAGCAGCTTAGACAGGGGGTTCATCTACGAGCAGTACTTC.

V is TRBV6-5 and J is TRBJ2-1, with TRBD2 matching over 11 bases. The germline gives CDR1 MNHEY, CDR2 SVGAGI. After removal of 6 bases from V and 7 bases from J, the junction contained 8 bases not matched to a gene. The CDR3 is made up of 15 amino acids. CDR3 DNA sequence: TGTGCCAGCAGCCCGGGACTAGCGGTGGAGAATGAGCAGTTCTTC. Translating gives CASSPGLAVENEQFF.

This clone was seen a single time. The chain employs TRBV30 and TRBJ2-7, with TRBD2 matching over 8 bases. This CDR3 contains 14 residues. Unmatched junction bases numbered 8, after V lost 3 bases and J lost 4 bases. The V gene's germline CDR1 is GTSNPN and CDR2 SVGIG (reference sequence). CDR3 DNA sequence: TGTGCCTGGAGCGCCGGGACTAGTCGATACGAGCAGTACTTC. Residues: CAWSAGTSRYEQYF.

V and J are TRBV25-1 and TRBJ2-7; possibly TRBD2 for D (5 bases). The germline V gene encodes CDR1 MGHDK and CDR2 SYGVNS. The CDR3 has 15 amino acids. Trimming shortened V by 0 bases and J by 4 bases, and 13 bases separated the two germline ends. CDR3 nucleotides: TGTGCCAGCAGTGAATATGGAGAGGGAACGTACGAGCAGTACTTC. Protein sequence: CASSEYGEGTYEQYF.

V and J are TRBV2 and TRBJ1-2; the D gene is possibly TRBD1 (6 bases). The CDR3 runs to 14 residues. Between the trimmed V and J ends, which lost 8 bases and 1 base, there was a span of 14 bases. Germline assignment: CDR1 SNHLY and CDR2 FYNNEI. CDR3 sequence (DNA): TGTGCCAGCTCTCTGGACAGCCTTAACTATGGCTACACCTTC. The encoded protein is CASSLDSLNYGYTF.

In nucleotides, the CDR3 is TGTGCCAGCAGTTTTCTCCGGACCGGGGAGCTGTTTTTT. Its translation is CASSFLRTGELFF. V and J are TRBV28 and TRBJ2-2; D unclear. Trimming cost V 3 bases and J 5 bases, with 7 bases left between them. Looked up from germline, CDR1 is MDHEN and CDR2 is SYDVKM. This CDR3 has 13 residues.